This TCR beta chain derives from a study of beta chain features in type 1 diabetes. Study-wide results and limits: Type 1 diabetes patients had moderately but significantly shorter TCRB CDR3s in all four CD4+ subsets.

Sort purity for all populations was recorded as exceeding 98%. Expressed TCRB transcripts were sequenced because the entire RNA isolate underwent reverse transcription. Profiling relied on immunoSEQ multiplex PCR, and the TCRdb table lists in-frame clones only, not all of them. The table records nearly 700,000 clones, around an eighth of them present only once. The V gene's germline CDR1 is SNHLY and CDR2 FYNNEI. Deletions cut 7 bases from V and 0 bases from J, with 4 bases between. The CDR3 length is 11 residues. This clone was detected a few times. What it recognizes is unknown. This same CDR3 is encoded by further DNA sequences in the sample.

The source material was naive CD4+ T cells from blood. The V and J genes are TRBV2 and TRBJ2-7; D unresolved. The receptor was isolated from a man aged 18 to 29 with type 1 diabetes. Written as DNA, the CDR3 is TGTGCCAGCACGAGCTCCTACGAGCAGTACTTC. As protein: CASTSSYEQYF.